The next 25 T cell receptor beta chains were all read from a single sample in a study of identical twins. TCRdb re-called the 5' RACE reads through MiXCR, storing one row per CDR3 protein. Of roughly 1.6 million distinct CDR3 sequences listed, about 32% are singletons. The sequenced sample consisted of cord blood. These receptors originate from a newborn girl in good health.

This clonotype was seen more than once but under ten times. The chain joins TRBV28 to TRBJ1-1; TRBD1 agrees at 7 bases. With 1 base clipped from V and 3 bases from J, the junction kept 5 bases outside the gene matches. The CDR3 has 15 residues. The V gene's germline CDR1 is MDHEN and CDR2 SYDVKM. This chain's CDR3 is CASSLLAGGDTEAFF. CDR3 DNA: TGTGCCAGCAGTTTATTGGCAGGGGGGGACACTGAAGCTTTCTTT.

The rearrangement links TRBV3-1 to TRBJ1-5, with TRBD1 matching over 7 bases. Germline CDR1 is LGHDT and CDR2 is YNNKEL (reference sequence). CDR3 length: 15 amino acids. The junction had 5 bases not matched to a gene; V was cut back by 1 base and J by 5 bases. CDR3 protein: CASSQVLGTDQPQHF. CDR3 DNA sequence: TGTGCCAGCAGCCAAGTTCTTGGGACAGATCAGCCCCAGCATTTT.

This clonotype was recorded once. The rearrangement uses TRBV20-1 and TRBJ2-1, with TRBD2 matching 8 bases. Germline-derived CDR1 and CDR2 are DFQATT and SNEGSKA (reference sequence). This CDR3 is 13 amino acids long. Losses at the gene ends were 3 bases for V and 10 bases for J; bases not matched to a gene: 8. DNA for the CDR3: TGCAGTGCTAGGCGGGAGGCCGGCAACGAGCAGTTCTTC. This gives the protein CSARREAGNEQFF.

The chain links TRBV27 to TRBJ2-2; weak D call: TRBD1 (6 bases). This CDR3 comprises 18 residues. V dropped 2 bases and J dropped 5 bases, with 21 bases sitting between them. Germline V gene data show CDR1 as MNHEY and CDR2 as SMNVEV (reference sequence). CDR3 sequence reads: CASSLVFGGRSRTGELFF. In DNA, the CDR3 is TGTGCCAGCAGTTTAGTATTTGGGGGCAGGTCGAGGACCGGGGAGCTGTTTTTT.

In nucleotides, the CDR3 is TGTGCCAGCAGCCAACCTTATCCGGGACTAGCGGGAGCGGGCAATGAGCAGTACTTC. Its protein product is CASSQPYPGLAGAGNEQYF. The chain is built from TRBV11-2 and TRBJ2-7; 14 nucleotides line up with TRBD2. The CDR3 length is 19 residues. Trimming removed 5 bases from V and 7 bases from J; junction bases left unmatched: 19. Germline CDR1 reads SGHAT; CDR2 reads FQNNGV.

A note on this clonotype: Its ends do not fully match the called genes, so a read error is possible. In nucleotides, the CDR3 is TGTGCTAGCAGCCGACTAGCGGGAGTCGGTACGCAGTATTTT. Translated, it gives CASSRLAGVGTQYF. This chain links TRBV7-7 with TRBJ2-3; 12 bases agree with TRBD2. Germline V gene sequence: CDR1 SSHAT, CDR2 FNYEAQ (reference sequence). This CDR3 contains 14 residues.

The table lists this clonotype with many counts. The CDR3 loop reads CASSLASPYQETQYF. CDR3 DNA: TGCGCCAGCAGCTTGGCTAGCCCGTACCAAGAGACCCAGTACTTC. The chain carries TRBV5-1 and TRBJ2-5; weak D call: TRBD2 (5 bases). Trimming pared 0 bases from V and 0 bases from J, leaving 9 bases between. The germline V gene has CDR1 SGHRS and CDR2 YFSETQ. The CDR3 has 15 amino acids. Using reference TRBV5-1 and TRBJ2-5 for the parts outside the CDR3, the full variable domain is KAGVTQTPRYLIKTRGQQVTLSCSPISGHRSVSWYQQTPGQGLQFLFEYFSETQRNKGNFPGRFSGRQFSNSRSEMNVSTLELGDSALYLCASSLASPYQETQYFGPGTRLLVL.

The chain couples TRBV20-1 to TRBJ2-1, with 10 bases identical to TRBD2. Germline loops: CDR1 DFQATT, CDR2 SNEGSKA (reference sequence). V gave up 1 base and J gave up 5 bases; unmatched junction bases: 11. The CDR3 is 17 amino acids. As DNA, the CDR3 is TGCAGTGCTAGAGGGCGCCCCCTAGCGGGAGTCGACAATGAGCAGTTCTTC. It codes for CSARGRPLAGVDNEQFF.

In this sample, this clonotype turned up a few times. The V call is TRBV20-1, the J call TRBJ2-4; 8 bases agree with TRBD2. The CDR3 sequence is 14 residues long. CDR1 is DFQATT, CDR2 SNEGSKA, per germline (reference sequence). Trimming at V came to 5 bases and at J to 3 bases, leaving 6 bases not matched to a gene. CDR3 sequence (DNA): TGCAGTGCTGTAGCGGGATCGGTCAAAAACATTCAGTACTTC. Translation gives CSAVAGSVKNIQYF.

This clonotype has just a few counts. The chain employs TRBV4-2 and TRBJ1-5; D remains ambiguous. The V end was cut by 0 bases, the J end by 0 bases, with 6 bases between. Germline V gene data show CDR1 as LGHNA and CDR2 as YNFKEQ. CDR3 size: 15 residues. The CDR3 is CASSQESHSNQPQHF. The CDR3 DNA sequence: TGTGCCAGCAGCCAAGAATCACATAGCAATCAGCCCCAGCATTTT.

About this clonotype itself: The junction differs from germline at one of its ends, possibly a read error. This sequence joins TRBV3-1 and TRBJ2-3, with 8 bases lining up with TRBD1. The CDR3 spans 17 residues. Germline CDR1 reads LGHDT; CDR2 reads YNNKEL (reference sequence). The CDR3 nucleotides read TGTGCCAGCGGCCAAGGCTGGACAGGGTCTAGCACAGATACGCAGTATTTT. Translation: CASGQGWTGSSTDTQYF.

Details on this clonotype: This may be a read error, as it is one base from a much larger clone. This chain joins TRBV29-1 and TRBJ1-1, with D unclear. Trimming removed 2 bases from V and 1 base from J, with 11 bases in between. The length of the CDR3 is 14 residues. CDR1 is SQVTM and CDR2 is ANQGSEA in the germline V gene. CDR3 sequence: CSVEFPGPNTEAFF. The CDR3 nucleotides are TGCAGCGTTGAATTCCCGGGCCCGAACACTGAAGCTTTCTTT.

About this clonotype: Since a much larger clone is just one base distant, this may be a read error. This chain links TRBV27 with TRBJ1-2, with D possibly being TRBD1 (5 bases). The CDR3 is made up of 15 amino acids. Per germline, CDR1 MNHEY and CDR2 SMNVEV (reference sequence). V was shortened by 5 bases and J by 1 base, with 14 bases between the two germline ends. CDR3 amino acids: CASSTRQPVNYGYTF. DNA of the CDR3: TGTGCCAGCAGTACCCGACAGCCAGTTAACTATGGCTACACCTTC.

The genes are TRBV7-6 and TRBJ1-1, with 7 bases aligning to TRBD1. CDR1 and CDR2 from the germline V gene are SGHVS and FNYEAQ. This CDR3 region has 15 residues. V lost 0 bases, J lost 2 bases, and 3 bases stayed unmatched. CDR3 in amino acids: CASSLAGTDNTEAFF. The CDR3 DNA sequence: TGTGCCAGCAGCTTAGCCGGGACAGATAACACTGAAGCTTTCTTT.

V is TRBV28 and J is TRBJ1-1; D ambiguous. In germline, CDR1 is MDHEN, CDR2 SYDVKM. Trimming cost V 3 bases and J 9 bases, with 8 bases left between them. This CDR3 contains 11 residues. This chain's CDR3 is CASSLAEKAFF. CDR3 DNA: TGTGCCAGCAGTTTGGCAGAAAAAGCTTTCTTT.

This clonotype has a handful of counts. This chain connects TRBV5-1 to TRBJ1-1, with D unclear. The CDR3 runs to 13 residues. Germline lookup yields CDR1 SGHRS and CDR2 YFSETQ. The V end lost 2 bases, the J end lost 6 bases, and 11 bases lay between the germline ends. This chain's CDR3 is CASSFSNGAEAFF. The CDR3 coding sequence is TGCGCCAGCAGCTTTTCTAACGGTGCTGAAGCTTTCTTT.

As concerns this clonotype: At one end the junction does not follow the germline gene, possibly because of a read error. The rearrangement joins TRBV20-1 to TRBJ2-3; D assignment may be TRBD1 or TRBD2 (5 bases each). This CDR3 comprises 13 residues. The germline gives CDR1 DFQATT, CDR2 SNEGSKA (reference sequence). In DNA, the CDR3 is TGCAGTGCTAGTGGGACCAGCACAGATGCGCAGTATTTT. This translates into CSASGTSTDAQYF.

This clonotype occurred many times. The chain combines TRBV28 with TRBJ2-3; tentative D call: TRBD1 (6 bases). This CDR3 comprises 13 residues. Germline V gene lookup returns CDR1 MDHEN and CDR2 SYDVKM. V shed 6 bases and J shed 3 bases, with 10 bases lying between them. In DNA, the CDR3 is TGTGCCAGCAGGACCCAGGGGACAGATACGCAGTATTTT. Residues: CASRTQGTDTQYF.

The chain couples TRBV6-5 to TRBJ2-1; the D gene is possibly TRBD1 (6 bases). V lost 2 bases to trimming and J lost 8 bases, with 7 bases between them. Germline CDR1 is MNHEY and CDR2 is SVGAGI. The CDR3 runs 12 residues. The DNA for the CDR3 is TGTGCCAGCAGTTACCCAGGGGATGAGCAGTTCTTC. Residues: CASSYPGDEQFF.

This clonotype was recorded only once. The rearrangement uses TRBV6-2 or TRBV6-3 and TRBJ2-5; D possibly corresponds to TRBD2 (6 bases). The CDR3 is 12 amino acids. Germline CDR1 MNHEY, CDR2 SVGEGT. Trimming pared 7 bases from V and 11 bases from J, leaving 17 bases between. The CDR3 protein is CASTRSGYEQYF. CDR3 sequence (DNA): TGTGCCAGCACCCGGAGCGGGTATGAGCAGTACTTC.

V usage is TRBV5-1 and J usage is TRBJ2-4, with a weak D call TRBD1 (5 bases). Near its end, the DNA agrees better with TRBJ2-7, so the J call may be wrong. The CDR3 totals 16 residues. The germline gives CDR1 SGHRS, CDR2 YFSETQ. The CDR3 nucleotides are TGCGCCAGCAGCCCCGCTGGAGTTAGGGGCTTGGTCGAGCAGTACTTC. Translated, it gives CASSPAGVRGLVEQYF.

This clonotype was recorded once. The junction shows a germline mismatch at one end, possibly a read error. The gene calls are TRBV2 and TRBJ2-1; a weak D match, TRBD2 (5 bases). The CDR3 covers 13 residues. Looked up from germline, CDR1 is SNHLY and CDR2 is FYNNEI. CDR3 DNA sequence: TGTGCCAGCACCGAGGGAACTTTCAATGAGGAGTTCTTC. It specifies CASTEGTFNEEFF.

J is TRBJ2-3 and V is TRBV2; D possibly corresponds to TRBD2 (6 bases). Between the trimmed V and J ends, which lost 4 bases and 4 bases, there was a span of 18 bases. This CDR3 comprises 16 residues. Per germline, CDR1 SNHLY and CDR2 FYNNEI. CDR3 DNA sequence: TGTGCCAGCAGTGGGAGGGGCGGGCCGCTCGCAGATACGCAGTATTTT. Protein: CASSGRGGPLADTQYF.

This clonotype has just a few counts. The genes are TRBV7-6 and TRBJ2-1; 12 bases match TRBD2. The CDR3 has 15 amino acids. V lost 5 bases and J lost 3; bases outside the gene matches: 2. The germline V gene encodes CDR1 SGHVS and CDR2 FNYEAQ. The CDR3 DNA is TGTGCCAGCAGCCGGACTAGCGGGATCTACAATGAGCAGTTCTTC. Encoded protein: CASSRTSGIYNEQFF.

The chain couples TRBV6-1 to TRBJ2-5, with D hard to call. The CDR3 length is 17 residues. V was trimmed by 0 bases and J by 2 bases, leaving 16 bases between them. Germline V gives CDR1 MNHNS, CDR2 SASEGT. The CDR3 bases are TGTGCCAGCAGTGAAGCGGTTGAAAGGGTGCAACAAGAGACCCAGTACTTC. This sequence encodes CASSEAVERVQQETQYF.